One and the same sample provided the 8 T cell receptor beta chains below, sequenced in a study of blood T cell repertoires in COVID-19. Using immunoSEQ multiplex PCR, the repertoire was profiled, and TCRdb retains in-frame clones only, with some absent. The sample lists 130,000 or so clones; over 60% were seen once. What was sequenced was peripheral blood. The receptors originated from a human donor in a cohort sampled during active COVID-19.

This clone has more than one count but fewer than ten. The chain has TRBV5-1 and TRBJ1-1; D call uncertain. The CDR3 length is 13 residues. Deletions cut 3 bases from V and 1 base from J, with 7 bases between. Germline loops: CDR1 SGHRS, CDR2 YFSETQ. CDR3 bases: TGCGCCAGCAGCTCCCCCAGGAACACTGAAGCTTTCTTT. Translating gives CASSSPRNTEAFF.

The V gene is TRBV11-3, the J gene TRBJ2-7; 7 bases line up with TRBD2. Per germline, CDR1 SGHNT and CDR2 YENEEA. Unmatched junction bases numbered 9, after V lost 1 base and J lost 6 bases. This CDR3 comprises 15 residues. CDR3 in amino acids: CASSLVPGLSLEQYF. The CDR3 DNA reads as TGTGCCAGCAGCTTAGTACCGGGACTAAGCCTCGAGCAGTACTTC.

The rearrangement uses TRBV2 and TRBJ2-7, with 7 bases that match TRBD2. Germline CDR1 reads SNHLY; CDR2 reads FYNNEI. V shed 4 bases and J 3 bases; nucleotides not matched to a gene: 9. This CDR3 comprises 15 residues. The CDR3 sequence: CASSGITGTNYEQYF. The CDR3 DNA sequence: TGTGCCAGCAGTGGAATTACCGGGACTAACTACGAGCAGTACTTC. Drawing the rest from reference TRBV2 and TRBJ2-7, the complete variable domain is EPEVTQTPSHQVTQMGQEVILRCVPISNHLYFYWYRQILGQKVEFLVSFYNNEISEKSEIFDDQFSVERPDGSNFTLKIRSTKLEDSAMYFCASSGITGTNYEQYFGPGTRLTVT.

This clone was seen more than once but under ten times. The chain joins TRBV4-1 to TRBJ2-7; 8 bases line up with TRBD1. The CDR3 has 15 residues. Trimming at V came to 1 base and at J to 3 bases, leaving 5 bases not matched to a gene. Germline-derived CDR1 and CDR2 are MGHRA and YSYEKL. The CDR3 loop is CASSQGQGANYEQYF. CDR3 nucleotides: TGCGCCAGCAGCCAAGGTCAGGGGGCCAACTACGAGCAGTACTTC.

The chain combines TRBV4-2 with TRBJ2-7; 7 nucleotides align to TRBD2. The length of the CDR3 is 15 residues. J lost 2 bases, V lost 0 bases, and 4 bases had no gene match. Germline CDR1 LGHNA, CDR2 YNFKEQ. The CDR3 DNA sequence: TGTGCCAGCAGCCAAGAAGGAGCGGGAACCTACGAGCAGTACTTC. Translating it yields CASSQEGAGTYEQYF.

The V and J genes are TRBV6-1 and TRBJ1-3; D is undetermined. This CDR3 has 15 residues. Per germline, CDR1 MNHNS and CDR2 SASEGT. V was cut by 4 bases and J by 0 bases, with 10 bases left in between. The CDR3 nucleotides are TGTGCCAGCAGTGCAATCCCAGGCTCTGGAAACACCATATATTTT. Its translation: CASSAIPGSGNTIYF.

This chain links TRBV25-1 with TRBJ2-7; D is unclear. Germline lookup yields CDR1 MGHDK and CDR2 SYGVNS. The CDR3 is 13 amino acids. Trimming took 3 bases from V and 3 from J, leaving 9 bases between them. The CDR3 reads CASSEIHDYEQYF. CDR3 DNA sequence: TGTGCCAGCAGTGAGATACACGACTACGAGCAGTACTTC.

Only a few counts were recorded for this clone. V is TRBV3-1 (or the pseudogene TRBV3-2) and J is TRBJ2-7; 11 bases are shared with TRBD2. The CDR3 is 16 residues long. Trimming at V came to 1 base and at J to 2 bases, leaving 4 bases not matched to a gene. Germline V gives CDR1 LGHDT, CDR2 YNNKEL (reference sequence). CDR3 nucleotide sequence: TGTGCCAGCAGCCAAGTGACTAGCGGGGCTACCTACGAGCAGTACTTC. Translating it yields CASSQVTSGATYEQYF.